A selection of T cell receptor beta chains follows, all from one sample in a study of regulatory T cells in long-lasting Graves disease. TCRdb reprocessed the multiplex PCR reads via MiXCR and lists one record per CDR3 protein. This sample carries around 400,000 distinct CDR3 sequences, around 23% of them seen once, and the ten largest clones take roughly an eighth. This sample comprised peripheral blood mononuclear cells (PBMCs), obtained when the disease was refractory, from a patient treated with antithyroid drugs. The receptors originated from a female donor with Graves disease. CDR3s include the opening cysteine and the closing phenylalanine or tryptophan. A D gene is named only where the DNA matches it firmly. Size tells how often a clone was seen (once, few, many) or the class of an expanded clone, and some rows leave it out.

-,-,TRBJ1-5,TRBV3-1,CACSQGIQGRVQPQHF,TGTGCCTGCAGCCAAGGAATTCAGGGGAGGGTTCAGCCCCAGCATTTT
many,-,TRBJ2-7,TRBV28,CASSPLTAYEQYF,TGTGCCAGCAGTCCGTTGACGGCCTACGAGCAGTACTTC
-,TRBD2,TRBJ2-1,TRBV6-1,CASRLAGVNEQFF,TGTGCCAGTCGACTAGCGGGAGTCAATGAGCAGTTCTTC
many,-,TRBJ1-4,TRBV28,CASSVPGRPPAKLFF,TGTGCCAGCAGTGTTCCGGGACGGCCGCCGGCAAAACTGTTTTTT
many,-,TRBJ2-5,TRBV20-1,CSARDRIETQYF,TGCAGTGCTAGAGACCGAATAGAGACCCAGTACTTC
few,TRBD1,TRBJ2-2,TRBV3-1,CASSQAGGTGELFF,TGTGCCAGCAGCCAAGCAGGGGGTACCGGGGAGCTGTTTTTT
-,-,TRBJ2-3,TRBV4-1,CASSQDPRDTQYF,TGCGCCAGCAGCCAAGATCCCAGGGATACGCAGTATTTT
many,TRBD2,TRBJ2-5,TRBV6-5,CASSYQGLAGGPETQYF,TGTGCCAGCAGTTACCAGGGACTAGCGGGAGGGCCGGAGACCCAGTACTTC
-,-,TRBJ1-1,TRBV12-3/TRBV12-4,CASSLKNTEASF,TGTGCCAGCAGTCTTAAGAACACTGAAGCTTCCTTT
-,TRBD1,TRBJ2-7,TRBV5-1,CASSLETGVSYEQYF,TGCGCCAGCAGCCTGGAGACAGGGGTCTCCTACGAGCAGTACTTC
many,-,TRBJ1-1,TRBV6-1,CASRIGETTEAFF,TGTGCCAGCCGGATTGGGGAGACCACTGAAGCTTTCTTT
-,-,TRBJ2-6,TRBV6-1,CASSPQLSGANVLTF,TGTGCCAGCAGTCCACAGCTCTCTGGGGCCAACGTCCTGACTTTC
few,-,TRBJ1-2,TRBV7-2,CASSPRVYGYTF,TGTGCCAGCAGCCCGAGGGTGTATGGCTACACCTTC
once,TRBD1,TRBJ1-1,TRBV7-9,CASSPPSQTGATNTEAFF,TGTGCCAGCAGCCCCCCTAGCCAGACAGGGGCGACGAACACTGAAGCTTTCTTT
many,TRBD1,TRBJ1-6,TRBV12-3/TRBV12-4,CASWDSAISKSPLHF,TGTGCCAGTTGGGACAGCGCGATTTCGAAGTCACCCCTCCACTTT
many,-,TRBJ1-1,TRBV27,CASSPAGQDEAFF,TGTGCCAGCAGCCCCGCAGGGCAGGATGAAGCTTTCTTT
-,-,TRBJ2-7,TRBV6-1,CASSEASGPNEQYF,TGTGCCAGCAGTGAAGCCAGCGGCCCCAACGAGCAGTACTTC
many,-,TRBJ1-2,TRBV28,CASSLLPEGSYGYTF,TGTGCCAGCAGTTTACTACCGGAGGGTAGCTATGGCTACACCTTC
few,-,TRBJ2-1,TRBV19,CASSIVAGTPNEQFF,TGTGCCAGTAGTATAGTGGCAGGGACGCCCAATGAGCAGTTCTTC
-,-,TRBJ2-7,TRBV7-2,CASSLGAQGGYEQYF,TGTGCCAGCAGCTTAGGAGCGCAGGGGGGATACGAGCAGTACTTC
many,TRBD1,TRBJ2-3,TRBV28,CASSPGTGLAHPQYF,TGTGCCAGCAGCCCCGGGACAGGGCTGGCTCATCCGCAGTATTTT
-,TRBD2,TRBJ2-5,TRBV6-1,CASSEELAGVRETQYF,TGTGCCAGCAGTGAAGAACTAGCGGGAGTCAGAGAGACCCAGTACTTC
few,-,TRBJ2-3,TRBV20-1,CSASVRDNTDTQYF,TGCAGTGCTAGCGTCAGGGATAACACAGATACGCAGTATTTT
many,-,TRBJ1-5,TRBV6-1,CASSGAGQPQHF,TGTGCCAGCAGTGGGGCTGGTCAGCCCCAGCATTTT
-,-,TRBJ2-1,TRBV11-2,CASTNGGAGSKNNEQFF,TGTGCCAGCACCAATGGGGGCGCGGGGAGTAAGAACAATGAGCAGTTCTTC
many,-,TRBJ1-2,TRBV6-5,CASSYDPTTYYGYTF,TGTGCCAGCAGTTACGATCCGACTACTTACTATGGCTACACCTTC
few,TRBD2,TRBJ2-2,TRBV6-1,CASSRSAGGRGGELFF,TGTGCCAGCAGCCGGTCGGCTGGCGGGAGGGGCGGGGAGCTGTTTTTT